This TCR beta chain was recorded in a study of T cells expressing NK-cell markers. Study conclusions and caveats: Of the CD8+ T cells in over five donors, about 1.0-7.5% belonged to dominant NKG2C+ clonotypes. The study did not resolve the HCMV specificity of expanded NKG2C+ T cell clones. In several donors, dominant clonotypes made up 28.3-60.1% of CD3+CD56-NKG2C+ cells.

About this clonotype itself: Its specificity is unknown.

CDR1 and CDR2 (germline): KGHSH, LQKENI. CDR3 length: 18 amino acids. The cDNA for TCR beta came from 5'RACE template switching with UMIs. TCRdb re-called the 5' RACE reads and gives one entry per CDR3 protein, without DNA. Reported are around 260,000 distinct CDR3 sequences; the ten largest clones contain 4.2%. The chain has TRBV18 and TRBJ1-6. This sequence originates from a woman between 18 and 69 years old in good health. Sequenced: blood T cells: a sorted CD56 or NKG2C T cell subset, CD4+ or CD8+ T cells, or bulk PBMC T cells (not recorded which). CDR3 amino acids: CASSPLLSRDSYNSPLHF.